This T cell receptor (beta chain) appears in the sequencing data of a study of blood T cell repertoires in COVID-19. Authors' methods: Amplification of reference gene primers provided the estimated nucleated cell counts. Produced via immunoSEQ multiplex PCR; TCRdb's table is partial and in-frame only. V, J and clone size are taken as reported in that table, and D and trimming were inferred from the DNA itself. Here the sample spans approximately 77,000 clones, over 75% being singletons. The sample was peripheral blood. The TCR was taken from a man aged 45-60 years with COVID-19, enrolled during active disease.

CDR3 protein: CASSNGLLPNYGYTF. The CDR3 region has the DNA TGTGCCAGCAGCAACGGGTTGCTCCCCAACTATGGCTACACCTTC. The chain has TRBV6-5 and TRBJ1-2, with no clear D. The ends were cut back, 6 bases at V and 2 bases at J, with 16 bases in the middle. The CDR3 covers 15 residues. Germline loops: CDR1 MNHEY, CDR2 SVGAGI.